This TCR beta chain stems from a study of PD-1 blockade in classical Hodgkin lymphoma. As regards this clone: Its antigen is undetermined.

The CDR3 spans 14 residues. After removal of 6 bases from V and 8 bases from J, the junction contained 10 bases not matched to a gene. Germline V gene data show CDR1 as MNHEY and CDR2 as SMNVEV (reference sequence). The patients all showed relapse after autologous stem cell transplantation, while their brentuximab vedotin exposure varied. General observations from the study: Patients excluded were those beginning nivolumab under 1 year after ASCT. Only CD4+ TCR diversity, not CD8+, had risen significantly by C4D1.

Some clones are missing from TCRdb's copy, which holds only in-frame ones; the method was immunoSEQ multiplex PCR. There are about 150,000 clones in the sample; 78% occur only once, and 9.2% lies in the top ten. The sample was peripheral blood mononuclear cells (PBMCs), taken before the second cycle of nivolumab. V and J are TRBV27 and TRBJ2-3, with 8 bases lining up with TRBD2. This receptor was obtained from a human donor with classical Hodgkin lymphoma. CDR3 coding DNA: TGTGCCAGCAGCCTCGGGACTAGGGGGGGTACGCAGTATTTT. Protein sequence: CASSLGTRGGTQYF.